These 9 T cell receptor beta chains were sequenced from one sample in a study of blood T cell repertoires in COVID-19. Profiling relied on immunoSEQ multiplex PCR, and the TCRdb table lists in-frame clones only, not all of them. In the table there are under 300,000 clones, approximately 83% of which are singletons. Sequenced sample: peripheral blood. These receptors were obtained from a man between 25 and 39 years old who had recovered from COVID-19.

The chain uses TRBV10-2 and TRBJ2-7, with D possibly TRBD1 on 6 matching bases. This CDR3 is 15 amino acids long. The germline V gene encodes CDR1 WSHSY and CDR2 SAAADI. V was trimmed by 6 bases and J by 0 bases, leaving 15 bases between them. The CDR3 DNA sequence: TGCGCCAGCAGGGATGAACAGGGTCCCTCCTACGAGCAGTACTTC. It translates to CASRDEQGPSYEQYF.

The rearrangement uses TRBV7-7 and TRBJ2-3; 7 bases fit TRBD1. The germline V gene encodes CDR1 SSHAT and CDR2 FNYEAQ (reference sequence). V was clipped by 4 bases and J by 2 bases; unmatched bases: 6. CDR3 length: 15 residues. The DNA for the CDR3 is TGTGCCAGCAGCTCCGGGACAGCTTACACAGATACGCAGTATTTT. Its protein is CASSSGTAYTDTQYF.

The V and J genes are TRBV5-6 and TRBJ1-1; no firm D call. The germline CDR1 and CDR2 sequences are SGHDT and YYEEEE. Trimming pared 3 bases from V and 7 bases from J, leaving 13 bases between. The CDR3 covers 13 residues. This CDR3 reads CASSSTRRGEAFF. The CDR3 region has the DNA TGTGCCAGCAGCTCTACCCGTCGGGGTGAAGCTTTCTTT.

The chain uses TRBV12-3 or TRBV12-4 and TRBJ1-5; D may be TRBD1 (5 bases). The CDR3 contains 13 residues. Trimming stripped 3 bases from V and 7 bases from J, with 10 bases between. DNA for the CDR3: TGTGCCAGCAGTTTGGGGCCTGCGCAGCCCCAGCATTTT. This translates into CASSLGPAQPQHF.

This rearrangement joins TRBV14 to TRBJ1-2; D not certain. Trimming removed 3 bases from V and 6 bases from J, with 17 bases in between. The CDR3 covers 15 residues. The germline CDR1 and CDR2 sequences are SGHDN and FVKESK. The CDR3 loop reads CASSQETGAYHGYTF. In nucleotides, the CDR3 is TGTGCCAGCAGCCAGGAAACTGGAGCCTACCATGGCTACACCTTC.

This clone was recorded only once. The rearrangement links TRBV5-5 to TRBJ2-3; TRBD2 agrees at 7 bases. Unmatched junction bases numbered 5, after V lost 2 bases and J lost 5 bases. Germline assignment: CDR1 SGHKS and CDR2 YYEKEE (reference sequence). This CDR3 is 14 amino acids long. The CDR3 DNA is TGTGCCAGCAGCTTTGCGGGGGAGGGAGATACGCAGTATTTT. Amino acids: CASSFAGEGDTQYF.

The V call is TRBV6-2 or TRBV6-3, the J call TRBJ1-2; TRBD1 matches 7 bases. CDR1 is MNHEY and CDR2 is SVGEGT in the germline V gene. After removal of 6 bases from V and 0 bases from J, the junction contained 10 bases not matched to a gene. CDR3 length equals 16 residues. CDR3: CASSRDSTTPNYGYTF. In DNA, the CDR3 is TGTGCCAGCAGCCGGGACAGTACCACTCCTAACTATGGCTACACCTTC.

J is TRBJ2-5 and V is TRBV7-7; D is possibly TRBD1 (6 bases). From germline, CDR1 is SSHAT and CDR2 FNYEAQ (reference sequence). Deletions cut 4 bases from V and 1 base from J, with 13 bases between. The CDR3 sequence is 15 residues long. CDR3 amino acids: CASSWGLGSQETQYF. In DNA form, the CDR3 reads TGTGCCAGCAGCTGGGGGCTAGGCAGCCAAGAGACCCAGTACTTC.

The genes are TRBV6-4 and TRBJ1-1, with D possibly TRBD1 on 5 matching bases. The germline V gene encodes CDR1 MRHNA and CDR2 SNTAGT. Trimming removed 8 bases from V and 1 base from J, with 11 bases in between. This CDR3 has 13 amino acids. The CDR3 nucleotides are TGTGCCAGCCGGGCGGGGGGGAACACTGAAGCTTTCTTT. Protein sequence: CASRAGGNTEAFF.